This TCR beta chain was identified during a study of spatial heterogeneity in lung cancer. In this sample, this clonotype is medium-sized. The time point here: sample taken at primary tumor resection. Whole RNA, which was extracted from tumor, nontumor lung tissue or frozen PBMC, was sequenced without any cell sorting. The V and J ends lost 10 bases and 6 bases, in that order; junction bases with no gene match: 15. The CDR3 is 16 amino acids. The germline V gene encodes CDR1 MDHEN and CDR2 SYDVKM. TCRdb reprocessed the 5' RACE reads via MiXCR and lists one record per CDR3 protein. The sample holds about 2,100 distinct CDR3 sequences, just over 7% seen once.

The chain has TRBV28 and TRBJ1-2; 12 bases match TRBD1. This receptor was taken from a female donor with early-stage non-small cell lung cancer. The source was normal lung tissue next to the tumor, collected at surgery. CDR3 residues: CAISGTGGADWDGYTF. CDR3 coding DNA: TGTGCCATTTCCGGGACAGGGGGCGCGGATTGGGATGGCTACACCTTC.